A single sample is the source of the 19 T cell receptor beta chains below, sequenced in a study of cytomegalovirus exposure and HLA in healthy donors. The PCR contained 60 Vbeta and 13 Jbeta primers. Method: immunoSEQ multiplex PCR; TCRdb's copy keeps in-frame clones and lacks some. The sample records 180,000 or so clones, around four fifths being singletons. The sequenced sample consisted of PBMCs. These receptors were taken from a woman aged 45-65 years in good health and CMV-seropositive.

The table lists this clone with a count of one. The chain employs TRBV6-5 and TRBJ2-7, with D maybe TRBD1 (6 bases). Germline CDR1 is MNHEY and CDR2 is SVGAGI. V was pared by 2 bases and J by 4 bases, with 9 bases between. The length of the CDR3 is 13 residues. The CDR3 region is CASSYGQSYEQYF. CDR3 DNA: TGTGCCAGCAGTTACGGACAGAGTTACGAGCAGTACTTC.

The gene calls are TRBV6-1 and TRBJ2-1; 11 positions agree with TRBD2. Germline V lookup: CDR1 MNHNS, CDR2 SASEGT. The CDR3 contains 16 residues. J gave up 7 bases and V 1 base, and 6 bases lay outside the gene matches. The CDR3 DNA reads as TGTGCCAGCAGTGAAGTTCCTAGCGGGGGGAGTAATGAGCAGTTCTTC. Its translation is CASSEVPSGGSNEQFF.

V gene TRBV5-4 combines with J gene TRBJ1-1, with D maybe TRBD1 (6 bases). Trimming shortened V by 7 bases and J by 0 bases, and 25 bases separated the two germline ends. Looked up from germline, CDR1 is SGHNT and CDR2 is YYREEE (reference sequence). The CDR3 has 18 amino acids. The CDR3 DNA follows: TGTGCCAGCGGACCGACGGGACACCGCTCAGGTCTGAACACTGAAGCTTTCTTT. It translates to CASGPTGHRSGLNTEAFF.

The genes are TRBV5-1 and TRBJ2-5; possible D gene TRBD1, 8 bases. This CDR3 is built from 13 residues. V shed 3 bases and J shed 5 bases, with 11 bases lying between them. Germline CDR1 and CDR2: SGHRS and YFSETQ. CDR3 DNA sequence: TGCGCCAGCAGCTCACAGGGGGGGGAGACCCAGTACTTC. Protein sequence: CASSSQGGETQYF.

This clone came up a few times. V is TRBV29-1 and J is TRBJ2-5; D is uncertain. The CDR3 is made up of 11 amino acids. V lost 2 bases and J lost 4, with 5 bases in between. Germline V gene lookup returns CDR1 SQVTM and CDR2 ANQGSEA. The CDR3 region has the DNA TGCAGCGTTGAATCTCGAGAGACCCAGTACTTC. It encodes CSVESRETQYF. The full variable domain, its missing parts supplied by reference TRBV29-1 and TRBJ2-5, is SAVISQKPSRDICQRGTSLTIQCQVDSQVTMMFWYRQQPGQSLTLIATANQGSEATYESGFVIDKFPISRPNLTFSTLTVSNMSPEDSSIYLCSVESRETQYFGPGTRLLVL.

The chain employs TRBV5-1 and TRBJ2-5; a weak D match, TRBD2 (5 bases). CDR1 SGHRS and CDR2 YFSETQ come from the germline V gene. CDR3 size: 18 residues. The V and J ends lost 4 bases and 1 base respectively, with 23 bases between them. The CDR3 sequence: CASSPGGGYLPRQETQYF. CDR3 bases: TGCGCCAGCAGCCCCGGAGGAGGTTACCTACCCCGCCAAGAGACCCAGTACTTC.

On this clone itself: The sample contains more than one DNA sequence encoding this CDR3. The chain recombines TRBV6-1 with TRBJ1-2; the D gene is possibly TRBD1 (6 bases). Germline V gives CDR1 MNHNS, CDR2 SASEGT. Trimming removed 1 base at V and 3 bases at J, with 9 bases between. This CDR3 has 14 residues. The CDR3: CASSEDREDYGYTF. The CDR3 DNA reads as TGTGCCAGCAGTGAAGACAGGGAAGACTATGGCTACACCTTC.

The chain links TRBV9 to TRBJ2-6, with 11 bases fitting TRBD2. Germline values: CDR1 SGDLS, CDR2 YYNGEE. The CDR3 has 18 amino acids. With V trimmed by 4 bases and J by 5 bases, 11 bases remained unmatched. CDR3 bases: TGTGCCAGCAGCCCCACCACTAGCGGGAGTAATCGGGCCAACGTCCTGACTTTC. Its translation: CASSPTTSGSNRANVLTF.

The chain combines TRBV5-6 with TRBJ1-1; possible D gene TRBD1, 5 bases. With 0 bases removed from V and 3 bases from J, the gap between germline ends came to 12 bases. Germline CDR1 reads SGHDT; CDR2 reads YYEEEE. This CDR3 has 15 amino acids. The CDR3 DNA reads as TGTGCCAGCAGCTTGGCAGGGAAAGTTTACACTGAAGCTTTCTTT. This codes for CASSLAGKVYTEAFF. Full variable domain (outside the CDR3, taken from reference TRBV5-6 and TRBJ1-1): DAGVTQSPTHLIKTRGQQVTLRCSPKSGHDTVSWYQQALGQGPQFIFQYYEEEERQRGNFPDRFSGHQFPNYSSELNVNALLLGDSALYLCASSLAGKVYTEAFFGQGTRLTVV.

Concerning this clone itself: The same CDR3 arises from other DNA sequences in this sample as well. The chain links TRBV5-1 to TRBJ2-5, with 10 positions matching TRBD1. V shed 0 bases and J 1 base; nucleotides not matched to a gene: 3. The V gene's germline CDR1 is SGHRS and CDR2 YFSETQ. The CDR3 loop spans 16 amino acids. The CDR3 DNA is TGCGCCAGCAGCTTGGCCGGACAGGGGGGCCAAGAGACCCAGTACTTC. Encoded protein: CASSLAGQGGQETQYF.

The chain couples TRBV5-1 to TRBJ1-1; D is possibly TRBD1 (6 bases). The CDR3 extends over 15 amino acids. Germline V gives CDR1 SGHRS, CDR2 YFSETQ. Trimming stripped 3 bases from V and 0 bases from J, with 12 bases between. The CDR3 is CASSWTVSLNTEAFF. The CDR3 bases are TGCGCCAGCAGCTGGACAGTAAGTTTGAACACTGAAGCTTTCTTT.

V gene TRBV10-1 combines with J gene TRBJ2-7; 9 bases map to TRBD2. CDR1 WNHNN and CDR2 SYGVQD come from the germline V gene (reference sequence). The CDR3 runs 14 residues. The J segment lost 2 bases and the V segment lost 5 bases, leaving 4 bases of the junction unmatched. This CDR3 reads CASSLAGPPYEQYF. CDR3 DNA: TGCGCCAGCAGTCTAGCGGGGCCCCCCTACGAGCAGTACTTC.

The V and J genes are TRBV20-1 and TRBJ2-5, with D unclear. The end of the DNA is better explained by TRBJ2-7, so the J call may be wrong. The CDR3 length is 11 residues. Germline V gene data show CDR1 as DFQATT and CDR2 as SNEGSKA (reference sequence). This CDR3 is CSAAGEYEQYF. Written as DNA, the CDR3 is TGCAGTGCCGCTGGAGAATACGAGCAGTACTTC.

On this clone: At one of its ends the junction is not consistent with the germline gene, which may arise from a read error. V and J are TRBV10-3 and TRBJ2-6; weak D call: TRBD1 (5 bases). Germline loops: CDR1 ENHRY, CDR2 SYGVKD. This CDR3 comprises 16 residues. CDR3 in amino acids: CAISGPQGPGANGLTF. For the CDR3, the DNA is TGTGCCATCAGTGGACCGCAGGGTCCTGGGGCCAACGGCCTGACTTTC.

This clone has only a few counts. CDR3 DNA: TGCGCCAGCAGTCATATAGCGGGGGGGCAGGCCGGGGAGCTGTTTTTT. Translation gives CASSHIAGGQAGELFF. This chain connects TRBV10-1 to TRBJ2-2, with TRBD2 matching 11 bases. The V gene's germline CDR1 is WNHNN and CDR2 SYGVQD (reference sequence). V gave up 5 bases and J gave up 6 bases; unmatched junction bases: 8. The CDR3 is 16 amino acids.

The chain couples TRBV18 to TRBJ1-2; 9 bases are a match to TRBD1. V lost 2 bases, J lost 4 bases, and 8 bases stayed unmatched. The germline V gene encodes CDR1 KGHSH and CDR2 LQKENI. This CDR3 region has 16 residues. The CDR3 protein is CASSPGRQGVFYGYTF. The CDR3 DNA reads TGTGCCAGCTCACCAGGCCGACAGGGGGTCTTCTATGGCTACACCTTC.

This chain joins TRBV18 and TRBJ2-5, with unresolved D. Trimming shortened V by 3 bases and J by 4 bases, and 6 bases separated the two germline ends. This CDR3 has 12 amino acids. Germline V gene lookup returns CDR1 KGHSH and CDR2 LQKENI. In DNA form, the CDR3 reads TGTGCCAGCTCACCTAACAGAGAGACCCAGTACTTC. Translation gives CASSPNRETQYF.

This chain links TRBV5-1 with TRBJ2-2, with 12 bases aligning to TRBD1. CDR3 size: 19 residues. Germline CDR1 SGHRS, CDR2 YFSETQ. Trimming at V came to 0 bases and at J to 2 bases, leaving 8 bases not matched to a gene. Here the CDR3 DNA reads TGCGCCAGCAGCTTGGGCGGGGGACAGGGGGCGTACAACACCGGGGAGCTGTTTTTT. Translating gives CASSLGGGQGAYNTGELFF.

V is TRBV13 and J is TRBJ1-2, with 8 positions matching TRBD1. The CDR3 has 17 residues. Per the germline V gene, CDR1 is PRHDT and CDR2 is FYEKMQ (reference sequence). J gave up 1 base and V 4 bases, and 11 bases lay outside the gene matches. The CDR3 bases are TGTGCCAGCAGCTCGGACCCGGACAGGGAAAATAACTATGGCTACACCTTC. Its protein is CASSSDPDRENNYGYTF. Full variable domain (rest looked up from reference TRBV13 and TRBJ1-2): AAGVIQSPRHLIKEKRETATLKCYPIPRHDTVYWYQQGPGQDPQFLISFYEKMQSDKGSIPDRFSAQQFSDYHSELNMSSLELGDSALYFCASSSDPDRENNYGYTFGSGTRLTVV.